Following are 5 T cell receptor beta chains from one sample sequenced in a study of control samples from healthy donors and cancer patients. Sequencing was performed with immunoSEQ multiplex PCR; in TCRdb, only in-frame clones are kept and a portion is missing. The sample gives over 85,000 clones, approximately 95% of which show up once; about 1.5% is in the top ten. The sequenced sample consisted of blood. The source of these receptors is a woman aged 25 to 39 in good health.

The chain uses TRBV5-1 and TRBJ2-3; 12 nucleotides match TRBD2. This CDR3 region has 15 residues. Germline assignment: CDR1 SGHRS and CDR2 YFSETQ. The ends lost 6 bases at V and 3 bases at J; junction bases unmatched: 5. The CDR3 DNA reads TGCGCCAGCACCGTAACTAGCGGGAGGACAGATACGCAGTATTTT. Its translation is CASTVTSGRTDTQYF. Supplemented by reference TRBV5-1 and TRBJ2-3, the full variable domain reads KAGVTQTPRYLIKTRGQQVTLSCSPISGHRSVSWYQQTPGQGLQFLFEYFSETQRNKGNFPGRFSGRQFSNSRSEMNVSTLELGDSALYLCASTVTSGRTDTQYFGPGTRLTVL.

CDR3 region: CASSQGIIDRGQETQYF. The DNA for the CDR3 is TGTGCCAGCAGCCAAGGCATCATCGACAGGGGGCAAGAGACCCAGTACTTC. The chain combines TRBV3-1 (or the pseudogene TRBV3-2) with TRBJ2-5; the match to TRBD1 covers 9 bases. Germline CDR1 LGHDT, CDR2 YNNKEL (reference sequence). V trimming: 1 base; J trimming: 2 bases; junction bases outside the gene matches: 8. The CDR3 spans 17 residues.

The CDR3 region has the DNA TGTGCCAGCAGTTCAGGGACGGGGGAAAAACTGTTTTTT. This gives the protein CASSSGTGEKLFF. This chain uses TRBV7-2 with TRBJ1-4, with TRBD1 as a possible D gene (5 bases). Germline V gene sequence: CDR1 SGHTA, CDR2 FQGNSA. V was pared by 6 bases and J by 8 bases, with 13 bases between. This CDR3 is built from 13 residues.

The J gene is TRBJ1-4, the V gene TRBV4-1; maybe TRBD1 (6 bases). This CDR3 has 15 residues. Deletions cut 0 bases from V and 7 bases from J, with 12 bases between. Germline V gene lookup returns CDR1 MGHRA and CDR2 YSYEKL. CDR3 region: CASSQETPRGEKLFF. For the CDR3, the DNA is TGCGCCAGCAGCCAAGAGACACCCAGGGGTGAAAAACTGTTTTTT.

In its sample, this clone was seen a few times. The chain joins TRBV6-2 or TRBV6-3 to TRBJ2-7; D remains ambiguous. CDR1 is MNHEY and CDR2 is SVGEGT in the germline V gene. Trimming removed 2 bases at V and 0 bases at J, with 11 bases between. This CDR3 has 15 residues. Here the CDR3 reads CASSYLAALSYEQYF. The CDR3 DNA follows: TGTGCCAGCAGTTACCTCGCGGCCCTCTCCTACGAGCAGTACTTC.